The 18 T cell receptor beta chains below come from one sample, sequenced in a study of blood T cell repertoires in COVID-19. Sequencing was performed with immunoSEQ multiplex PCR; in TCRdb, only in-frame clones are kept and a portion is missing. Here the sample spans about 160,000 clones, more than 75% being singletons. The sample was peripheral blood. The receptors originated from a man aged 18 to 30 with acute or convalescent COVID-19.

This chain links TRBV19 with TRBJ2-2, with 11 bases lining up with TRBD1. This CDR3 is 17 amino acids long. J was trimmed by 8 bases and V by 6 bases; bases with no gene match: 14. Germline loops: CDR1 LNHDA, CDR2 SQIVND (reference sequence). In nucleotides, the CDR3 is TGTGCCAGTAGGCCGGACAGGGGGCGGATCGTATTGGGGGAGCTGTTTTTT. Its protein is CASRPDRGRIVLGELFF.

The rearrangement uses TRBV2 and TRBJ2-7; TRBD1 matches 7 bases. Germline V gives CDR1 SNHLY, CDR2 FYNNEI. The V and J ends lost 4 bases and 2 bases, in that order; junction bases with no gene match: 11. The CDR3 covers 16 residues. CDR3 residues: CASSAPVTGFAYEQYF. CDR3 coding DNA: TGTGCCAGCAGTGCCCCTGTGACAGGGTTCGCCTACGAGCAGTACTTC.

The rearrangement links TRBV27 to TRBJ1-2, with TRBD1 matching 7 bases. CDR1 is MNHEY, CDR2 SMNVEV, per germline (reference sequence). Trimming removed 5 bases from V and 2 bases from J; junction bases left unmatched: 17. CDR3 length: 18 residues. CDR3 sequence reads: CASSPSKTGMRRNYGYTF. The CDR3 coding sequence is TGTGCCAGCAGTCCCTCGAAGACAGGGATGAGAAGGAACTATGGCTACACCTTC.

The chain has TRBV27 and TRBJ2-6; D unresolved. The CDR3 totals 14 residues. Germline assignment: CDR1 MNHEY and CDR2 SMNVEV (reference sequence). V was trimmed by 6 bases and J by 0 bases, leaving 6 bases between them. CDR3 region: CASSWSSGANVLTF. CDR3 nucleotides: TGTGCCAGCAGCTGGAGCTCTGGGGCCAACGTCCTGACTTTC.

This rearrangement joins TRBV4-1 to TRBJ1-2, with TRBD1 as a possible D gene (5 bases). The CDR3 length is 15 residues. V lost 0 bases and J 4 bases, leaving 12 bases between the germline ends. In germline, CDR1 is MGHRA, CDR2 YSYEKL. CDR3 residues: CASSQEGGVGYGYTF. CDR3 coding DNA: TGCGCCAGCAGCCAAGAGGGGGGAGTAGGCTATGGCTACACCTTC.

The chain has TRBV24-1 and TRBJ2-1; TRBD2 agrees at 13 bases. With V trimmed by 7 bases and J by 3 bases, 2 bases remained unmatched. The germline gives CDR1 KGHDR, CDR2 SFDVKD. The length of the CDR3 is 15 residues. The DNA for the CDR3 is TGTGCCACCAGGGGGACTAGCGGGGTCTACAATGAGCAGTTCTTC. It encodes CATRGTSGVYNEQFF.

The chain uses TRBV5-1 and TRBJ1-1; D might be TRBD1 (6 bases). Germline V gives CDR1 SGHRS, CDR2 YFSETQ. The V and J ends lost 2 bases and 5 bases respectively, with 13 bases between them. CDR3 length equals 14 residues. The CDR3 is CASSLGGARTEAFF. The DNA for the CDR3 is TGCGCCAGCAGCTTAGGGGGGGCGAGAACTGAAGCTTTCTTT. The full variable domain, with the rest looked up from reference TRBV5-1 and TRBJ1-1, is KAGVTQTPRYLIKTRGQQVTLSCSPISGHRSVSWYQQTPGQGLQFLFEYFSETQRNKGNFPGRFSGRQFSNSRSEMNVSTLELGDSALYLCASSLGGARTEAFFGQGTRLTVV.

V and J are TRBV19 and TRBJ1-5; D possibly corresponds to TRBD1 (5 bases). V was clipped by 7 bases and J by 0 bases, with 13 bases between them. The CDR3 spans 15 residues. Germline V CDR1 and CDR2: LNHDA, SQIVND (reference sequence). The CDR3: CASILQGDSNQPQHF. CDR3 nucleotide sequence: TGTGCCAGTATCCTTCAGGGTGATAGCAATCAGCCCCAGCATTTT.

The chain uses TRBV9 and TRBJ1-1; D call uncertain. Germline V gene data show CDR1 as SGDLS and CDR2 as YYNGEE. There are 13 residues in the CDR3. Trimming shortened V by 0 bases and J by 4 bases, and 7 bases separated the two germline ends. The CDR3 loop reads CASSVGGFTEAFF. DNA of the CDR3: TGTGCCAGCAGCGTAGGAGGGTTCACTGAAGCTTTCTTT.

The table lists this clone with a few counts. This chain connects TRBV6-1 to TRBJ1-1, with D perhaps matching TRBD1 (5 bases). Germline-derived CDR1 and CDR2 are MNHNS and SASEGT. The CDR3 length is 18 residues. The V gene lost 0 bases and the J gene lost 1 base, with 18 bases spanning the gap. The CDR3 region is CASSEALSNPGGNTEAFF. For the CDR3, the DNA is TGTGCCAGCAGTGAAGCGCTGAGTAATCCCGGGGGGAACACTGAAGCTTTCTTT.

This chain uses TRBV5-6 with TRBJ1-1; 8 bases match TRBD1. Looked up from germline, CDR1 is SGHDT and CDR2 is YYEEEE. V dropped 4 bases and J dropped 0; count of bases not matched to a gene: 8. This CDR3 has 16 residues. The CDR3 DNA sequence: TGTGCCAGCAGCCCCAGGGGGCGGCGGTTGAACACTGAAGCTTTCTTT. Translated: CASSPRGRRLNTEAFF.

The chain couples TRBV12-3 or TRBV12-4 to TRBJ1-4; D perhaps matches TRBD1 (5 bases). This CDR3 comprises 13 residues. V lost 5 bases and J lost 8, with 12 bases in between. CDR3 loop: CASSAGPGEKLFF. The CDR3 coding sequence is TGTGCCAGCAGTGCGGGGCCGGGGGAAAAACTGTTTTTT.

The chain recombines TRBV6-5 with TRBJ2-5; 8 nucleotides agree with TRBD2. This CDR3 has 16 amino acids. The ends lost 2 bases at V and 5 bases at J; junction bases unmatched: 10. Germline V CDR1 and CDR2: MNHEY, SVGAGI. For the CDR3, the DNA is TGTGCCAGCAGTTACGTGGGTCGGCGGGGGGAGGAGACCCAGTACTTC. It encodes CASSYVGRRGEETQYF.

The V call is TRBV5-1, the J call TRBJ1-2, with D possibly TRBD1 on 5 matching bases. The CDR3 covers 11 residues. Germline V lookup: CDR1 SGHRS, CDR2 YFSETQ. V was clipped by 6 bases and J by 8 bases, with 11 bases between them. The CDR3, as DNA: TGCGCCAGCAACCATTCAGGGGGCTACACCTTC. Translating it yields CASNHSGGYTF. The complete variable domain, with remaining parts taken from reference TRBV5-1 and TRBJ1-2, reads KAGVTQTPRYLIKTRGQQVTLSCSPISGHRSVSWYQQTPGQGLQFLFEYFSETQRNKGNFPGRFSGRQFSNSRSEMNVSTLELGDSALYLCASNHSGGYTFGSGTRLTVV.

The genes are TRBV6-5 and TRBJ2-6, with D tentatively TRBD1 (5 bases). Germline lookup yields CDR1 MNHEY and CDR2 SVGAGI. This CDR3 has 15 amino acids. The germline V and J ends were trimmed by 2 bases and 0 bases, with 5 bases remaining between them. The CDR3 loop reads CASSYRGSGANVLTF. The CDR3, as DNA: TGTGCCAGCAGTTACAGGGGCTCTGGGGCCAACGTCCTGACTTTC.

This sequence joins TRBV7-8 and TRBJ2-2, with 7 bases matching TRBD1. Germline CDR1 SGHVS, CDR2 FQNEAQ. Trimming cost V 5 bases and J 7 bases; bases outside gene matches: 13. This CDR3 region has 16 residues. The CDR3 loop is CASSPTLTGQNGELFF. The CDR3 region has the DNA TGTGCCAGCAGCCCAACCCTGACAGGGCAGAACGGGGAGCTGTTTTTT.

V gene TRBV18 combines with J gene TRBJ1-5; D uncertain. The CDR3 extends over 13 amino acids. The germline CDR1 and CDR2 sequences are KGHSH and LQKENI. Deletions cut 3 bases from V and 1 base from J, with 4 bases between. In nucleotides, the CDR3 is TGTGCCAGCTCACCCGGGAGCAATCAGCCCCAGCATTTT. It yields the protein CASSPGSNQPQHF.

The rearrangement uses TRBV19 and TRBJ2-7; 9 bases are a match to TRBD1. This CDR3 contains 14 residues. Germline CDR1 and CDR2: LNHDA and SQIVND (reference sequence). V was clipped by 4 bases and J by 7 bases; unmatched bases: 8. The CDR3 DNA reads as TGTGCCAGTAGTACTAGGACAGGGGCGGGAGAGCAGTACTTC. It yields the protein CASSTRTGAGEQYF.